The text below deals with one T cell receptor beta chain. These data come from a study of blood T cell repertoires in COVID-19. Study background: Specimens from acute and convalescent COVID-19 originated in the United States, Italy and Spain. Sources were T cells, B-cell-depleted T cells, or PBMCs; the material itself was cDNA or gDNA.

Original processing methods: Reference gene primer amplification gave estimated nucleated cell counts. Clones were read by immunoSEQ multiplex PCR, and TCRdb kept only the in-frame ones, dropping some. The V and J calls and the clone size are those of that table, but D and trimming were determined from the DNA. The sample includes approximately 23,000 clones, 70% to 90% seen only once; the top ten take under 6.5%. This CDR3 comprises 16 residues. The germline V and J ends were trimmed by 5 bases and 0 bases, with 14 bases remaining between them. CDR1 and CDR2 (germline): SGHDN, FVKESK. The sequencing sample was made of peripheral blood. The sequence was collected from a woman aged 80 or over with active COVID-19. The chain combines TRBV14 with TRBJ2-1; the D gene is possibly TRBD2 (7 bases). CDR3 DNA sequence: TGTGCCAGCAGCTTTGGGGGGGCGAGCTCCTACAATGAGCAGTTCTTC. This sequence encodes CASSFGGASSYNEQFF.